A selection of T cell receptor beta chains follows, all from one sample in a study of beta chain bispecific antibodies for T cell cancers. Their specific antigens are unknown. MiXCR was run by TCRdb on the 5' RACE reads, yielding one entry per CDR3 protein. The sample carries about 20,000 distinct CDR3 sequences, more than 2% recorded once. The material was healthy donor T cells cultured with leukemia cells, obtained from a culture containing a bispecific antibody targeting TCR Vbeta12. These receptors came from a human donor in good health. Some clones in this sample may be carry-over from other donors' samples. The CDR3 runs from the conserved cysteine through the conserved F or W. D genes are given only for firm matches. Clone size is stated in some rows and not others, as once, few, many or a class when expanded.

abundance	v_gene	j_gene	d_gene	CDR3nt	CDR3aa
many	TRBV19	TRBJ1-2	.	TGTGCCAGTAGTCCTGACACGACATCCTATGGCTACACCTTC	CASSPDTTSYGYTF
many	TRBV28	TRBJ2-5	TRBD1	TGTGCCAGCAGTCTATTATCGACAGGGGGTCGGGAGACCCAGTACTTC	CASSLLSTGGRETQYF
many	TRBV7-9	TRBJ2-2	.	TGTGCCAGCAGCTTACGTTCGGGCGCGACGAACACCGGGGAGCTGTTTTTT	CASSLRSGATNTGELFF
.	TRBV30	TRBJ2-7	.	TGTGCCTGGAGTGTAGGACAAATCTACGAGCAGTACTTC	CAWSVGQIYEQYF
medium-sized	TRBV13	TRBJ2-5	TRBD2	TGTGCCAGCAGCTCCGGACTAGCGGGGGGGCAAGAGACCCAGTACTTC	CASSSGLAGGQETQYF
medium-sized	TRBV13	TRBJ2-5	.	TGTGCCAGCAGCTTAGGCCCTAACCAAGAGACCCAGTACTTC	CASSLGPNQETQYF
many	TRBV3-1	TRBJ1-1	.	TGTGCCAGCAGCCAAGAGAGGGGTGGGAACACTGAAGCTTTCTTT	CASSQERGGNTEAFF
many	TRBV5-1	TRBJ1-5	.	TGCGCCAGCAGCTTTCAGCAGCCCCAGCATTTT	CASSFQQPQHF
many	TRBV28	TRBJ2-7	TRBD1	TGTGCCAGCAGTTTGTACAGGGGGTTAGTTGACGAGCAGTACTTC	CASSLYRGLVDEQYF
many	TRBV7-9	TRBJ1-2	.	TGTGCCAGCAGTCCTATGGCGGGAGCGTTACTCTATGGCTACACCTTC	CASSPMAGALLYGYTF
few	TRBV4-1	TRBJ1-1	.	TGCGCCAGAAGCCAAGGAGGAAGCACGGAAGCTTTCTTT	CARSQGGSTEAFF
many	TRBV5-5	TRBJ2-2	TRBD2	TGTGCCAGCAGCCCCGGGGGGGGGCTTTACACCGGGGAGCTGTTTTTT	CASSPGGGLYTGELFF
many	TRBV2	TRBJ2-3	.	TGTGCCAGCAGTGATAAGGGGATTAGCACAGATACGCAGTATTTT	CASSDKGISTDTQYF
many	TRBV6-5	TRBJ2-2	TRBD2	TGTGCCACCATGACTAGCGGGGGCCCGAACACCGGGGAGCTGTTTTTT	CATMTSGGPNTGELFF
many	TRBV13	TRBJ2-7	.	TGTGCCAGCAGCGGAACAGTACCCTACGAGCAGTACTTC	CASSGTVPYEQYF
many	TRBV9	TRBJ2-5	TRBD2	TGTGCCAGCAGCACCGGGACTAGCGGGTGGGAGACCCAGTACTTC	CASSTGTSGWETQYF
many	TRBV5-6	TRBJ1-2	TRBD1	TGTGCCAGCAGCTTGGGGACAGGCTATGGCTACACCTTC	CASSLGTGYGYTF
many	TRBV6-1	TRBJ2-2	.	TGTGCCACCAAGAAGACCCAGGGATCGAACACCGGGGAGCTGTTTTTT	CATKKTQGSNTGELFF
medium-sized	TRBV13	TRBJ1-1	.	TGTGCCAGCAGCCTGGGGGTCCGGACTGAAGCTTTCTTT	CASSLGVRTEAFF
medium-sized	TRBV20-1	TRBJ2-4	.	TGCAGTGCTAGAGACTGGTTAGGGCTGGGGCAGAACATTCAGTACTTC	CSARDWLGLGQNIQYF